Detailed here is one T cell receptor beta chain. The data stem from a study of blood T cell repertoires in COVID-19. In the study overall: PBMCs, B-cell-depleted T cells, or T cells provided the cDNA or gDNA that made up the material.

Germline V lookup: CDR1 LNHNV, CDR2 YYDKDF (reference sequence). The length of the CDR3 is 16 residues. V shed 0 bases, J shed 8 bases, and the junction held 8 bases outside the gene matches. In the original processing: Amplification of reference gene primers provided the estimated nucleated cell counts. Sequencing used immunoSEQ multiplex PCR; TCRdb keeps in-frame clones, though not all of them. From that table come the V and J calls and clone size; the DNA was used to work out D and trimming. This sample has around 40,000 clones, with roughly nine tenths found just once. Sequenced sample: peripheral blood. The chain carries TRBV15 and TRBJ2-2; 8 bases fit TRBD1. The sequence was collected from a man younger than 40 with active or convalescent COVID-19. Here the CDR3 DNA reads TGTGCCACCAGCAGAGATTTGGACAGGGTTGTTGGGGAGCTGTTTTTT. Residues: CATSRDLDRVVGELFF. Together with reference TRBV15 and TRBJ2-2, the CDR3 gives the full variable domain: DAMVIQNPRYQVTQFGKPVTLSCSQTLNHNVMYWYQQKSSQAPKLLFHYYDKDFNNEADTPDNFQSRRPNTSFCFLDIRSPGLGDTAMYLCATSRDLDRVVGELFFGEGSRLTVL.